The source of this TCR beta chain is a study of T cell repertoires in cytomegalovirus infection. Study background: Matching HLA type and CMV infection were both indicated by public TCR beta signatures.

The study, taken as a whole, reports: Across the ex vivo response, the dominant clonotypes were HLA-C-restricted CMV-specific TCR beta clonotypes. Accumulated public TCR beta family frequency recognized individuals carrying CMV together with the relevant HLA.

This clonotype was counted a few times. The antigen is undetermined. Germline CDR1 reads ENHRY; CDR2 reads SYGVKD. Trimming took 6 bases from V and 1 from J; bases not matched to a gene: 10. CDR3 length: 17 amino acids. Each CDR3 protein is one row after TCRdb ran MiXCR on the reads. In the table there are around 430,000 distinct CDR3 sequences, under 55% of which are singletons. The TCR was taken from a human donor in good health (CMV status not recorded). Some clones in this sample may be carry-over from other donors' samples. The source material was cultured PBMCs, sampled from culture after CMV antigen stimulation. The chain uses TRBV10-3 and TRBJ1-5, with 9 bases identical to TRBD1. The CDR3, as DNA: TGTGCCATCAGGGCCGGGACAGGGTTGGAGAGCAATCAGCCCCAGCATTTT. This encodes CAIRAGTGLESNQPQHF.